These 7 T cell receptor beta chains originate from one sample sequenced in a study of T cell responses to AZD1222 COVID-19 vaccine (dated by TCRdb to the early 2020s). Library preparation employed the immunoSEQ multiplex PCR assay. Held by TCRdb, this immuneACCESS table contains in-frame sequences only and omits some clones. Under half of the omission traces to an unresolved V gene where checked; the cause of the rest is unknown. The sample yields about 98,000 clones; around 83% were counted once. The ten biggest clones cover about 5% of the sample. Reading the label with the study, this specimen's time point is: baseline before first vaccination. The sample in question was peripheral blood, obtained on day 0 of AZD1222 vaccination. The receptor set was obtained from an adult in good health.

The chain employs TRBV18 and TRBJ2-7; tentatively, D is TRBD2 (5 bases). V gave up 3 bases and J gave up 6 bases, with 15 bases separating them. The V gene's germline CDR1 is KGHSH and CDR2 LQKENI. There are 14 residues in the CDR3. The CDR3 protein is CASSPPGSVREQYF. The CDR3 DNA sequence: TGTGCCAGCTCACCGCCGGGATCTGTCCGCGAGCAGTACTTC.

This sequence joins TRBV28 and TRBJ1-5, with unresolved D. Trimming cost V 7 bases and J 6 bases, with 16 bases left between them. CDR3 length: 14 residues. Germline V gene data show CDR1 as MDHEN and CDR2 as SYDVKM. The CDR3 sequence is CASTRILEGQPQHF. The DNA for the CDR3 is TGTGCCAGCACCAGAATCCTGGAGGGTCAGCCCCAGCATTTT. Full variable domain (missing parts from reference TRBV28 and TRBJ1-5): DVKVTQSSRYLVKRTGEKVFLECVQDMDHENMFWYRQDPGLGLRLIYFSYDVKMKEKGDIPEGYSVSREKKERFSLILESASTNQTSMYLCASTRILEGQPQHFGDGTRLSIL.

In this sample, this clone turned up a few times. The chain links TRBV7-3 to TRBJ2-3; 9 nucleotides align to TRBD2. This CDR3 is 19 amino acids long. CDR1 and CDR2 (germline): SGHTA, FQGTGA. J gave up 1 base and V 1 base, and 12 bases lay outside the gene matches. CDR3 protein: CASSLIVGGGAGGTDTQYF. CDR3 in DNA: TGTGCCAGCAGCTTAATTGTCGGCGGGGGGGCCGGAGGCACAGATACGCAGTATTTT.

The V and J genes are TRBV7-2 and TRBJ2-4; D is undetermined. V was shortened by 1 base and J by 1 base, with 8 bases between the two germline ends. Germline assignment: CDR1 SGHTA and CDR2 FQGNSA. The CDR3 length is 15 residues. This CDR3 reads CASSLGPQAKNIQYF. The CDR3 DNA sequence: TGTGCCAGCAGCTTAGGCCCACAGGCCAAAAACATTCAGTACTTC.

The J gene is TRBJ2-2, the V gene TRBV2, with D possibly being TRBD1 (5 bases). This CDR3 has 16 residues. The V and J ends lost 4 bases and 1 base respectively, with 13 bases between them. Germline V lookup: CDR1 SNHLY, CDR2 FYNNEI. The chain's CDR3 is CASSGQGLGNTGELFF. Here the CDR3 DNA reads TGTGCCAGCAGTGGGCAGGGCCTAGGGAACACCGGGGAGCTGTTTTTT.

This clone showed up just once. Relative to the germline gene, one junction end is altered; a read error may explain this. V usage is TRBV11-1 and J usage is TRBJ2-7; 8 nucleotides match TRBD1. Germline V gene data show CDR1 as SGHAT and CDR2 as FQDESV (reference sequence). The CDR3 runs 15 residues. The CDR3 spells CASRFGQGPFYKQYF. The CDR3 DNA reads as TGTGCCAGCAGATTTGGACAGGGACCATTCTACAAGCAGTACTTC.

This chain uses TRBV19 with TRBJ2-2; D is unclear. The CDR3 totals 13 residues. The V gene's germline CDR1 is LNHDA and CDR2 SQIVND (reference sequence). The V end lost 0 bases, the J end lost 7 bases, and 6 bases lay between the germline ends. DNA of the CDR3: TGTGCCAGTAGTATAGAGGCAGTCGGGGAGCTGTTTTTT. This sequence encodes CASSIEAVGELFF.